There are a few counts of the clone carrying this T cell receptor beta chain. The sample originates from a study of blood T cell repertoires in COVID-19. Study information: Researchers got acute and convalescent COVID-19 samples from the United States, Italy and Spain. Sources were T cells, B-cell-depleted T cells, or PBMCs; the material itself was cDNA or gDNA.

Trimming took off 1 base at V and 6 bases at J, with 13 bases between the two ends. Germline V gene sequence: CDR1 LGHNA, CDR2 YNFKEQ. This CDR3 region has 15 residues. How the authors handled the data: Reference gene primer amplification gave nucleated cell count estimates. This table comes from immunoSEQ multiplex PCR, and its TCRdb copy is limited to in-frame clones, with some not included. From that table come the V and J calls and clone size; the DNA was used to work out D and trimming. The table records 400,000 to 550,000 clones, more than 85% of them present only once. The TCR originated in a woman in her 30s with acute or convalescent COVID-19. The gene calls are TRBV4-2 and TRBJ1-5, with a tentative D call TRBD1 (5 bases). The sequenced material came from peripheral blood. The CDR3 nucleotides are TGTGCCAGCAGCCAAGTCGGTGGGGCATCTCAGCCCCAGCATTTT. Its translation: CASSQVGGASQPQHF.